Reported below is one TCR beta chain. The target antigen is unknown. The data are from a study of T cell responses to AZD1222 COVID-19 vaccine. Whole-study results and caveats: Donors, mostly white British, included more females; clonal diversity was possibly underestimated.

Germline CDR1 SGHTS, CDR2 YDEGEE. There are 14 residues in the CDR3. Trimming stripped 4 bases from V and 5 bases from J, with 15 bases between. Sequencing was performed with immunoSEQ multiplex PCR; in TCRdb, only in-frame clones are kept and a portion is missing. The sample has roughly 150,000 clones, roughly 92% seen once. Here the sequenced sample was peripheral blood, taken on day 0 of AZD1222 vaccination. The chain recombines TRBV5-8 with TRBJ2-5, with D perhaps matching TRBD2 (7 bases). The TCR comes from an adult in good health. The CDR3 is CASSRGGGFETQYF. CDR3 DNA sequence: TGTGCCAGCAGCCGAGGCGGGGGCTTTGAGACCCAGTACTTC.